The clone carrying this T cell receptor beta chain occurred many times. Antigen unknown. This entry belongs to a study of identical twins. General observations from the study: Fewer insertions were carried by abundant cord blood beta clonotypes, but none was seen in memory repertoires. Alpha sequences that were out-of-frame and twin-shared showed an excess of low generation probability. Part of the zero-insertion signal could reflect confounding by invariant MAIT and iNKT cells.

TCRdb processed the 5' RACE reads anew with MiXCR; each CDR3 protein has one entry. The profile shows fewer than 550,000 distinct CDR3 sequences, around 15% of them singletons. Germline V gene data show CDR1 as KGHDR and CDR2 as SFDVKD. V shed 8 bases and J shed 5 bases, with 0 bases lying between them. CDR3 length: 9 residues. These same records also appear under a second study, on yellow fever vaccine responses in identical twins.

The receptor was derived from a woman aged 18 to 35 in good health. The rearrangement links TRBV24-1 to TRBJ2-1; D is unresolved. The material sequenced was CD4+ T cells sorted from blood. As DNA, the CDR3 is TGTGCCACCAACAATGAGCAGTTCTTC. Encoded protein: CATNNEQFF.